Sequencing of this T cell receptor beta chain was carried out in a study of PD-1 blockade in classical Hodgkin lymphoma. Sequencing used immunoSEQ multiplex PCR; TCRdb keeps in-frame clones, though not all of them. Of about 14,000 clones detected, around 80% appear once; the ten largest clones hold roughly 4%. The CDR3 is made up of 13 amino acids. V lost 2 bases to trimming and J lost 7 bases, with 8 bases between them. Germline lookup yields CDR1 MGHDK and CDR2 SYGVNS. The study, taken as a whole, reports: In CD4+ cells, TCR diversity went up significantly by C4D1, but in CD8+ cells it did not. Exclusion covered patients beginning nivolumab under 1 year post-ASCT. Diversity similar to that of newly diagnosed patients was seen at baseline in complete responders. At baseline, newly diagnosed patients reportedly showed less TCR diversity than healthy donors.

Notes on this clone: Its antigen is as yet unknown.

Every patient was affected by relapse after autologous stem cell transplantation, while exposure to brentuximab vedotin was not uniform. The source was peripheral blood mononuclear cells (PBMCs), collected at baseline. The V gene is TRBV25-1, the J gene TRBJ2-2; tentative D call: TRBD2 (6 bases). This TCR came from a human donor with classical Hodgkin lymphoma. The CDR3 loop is CASSEQGGGELFF. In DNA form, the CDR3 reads TGTGCCAGCAGTGAACAGGGAGGCGGGGAGCTGTTTTTT.